This entry concerns a single TCR beta chain. The data stem from a study of blood T cell repertoires in COVID-19. Turning to the study itself: Italy, Spain and the United States were the sources of the convalescent and acute COVID-19 samples. PBMCs, B-cell-depleted T cells, or T cells were the source of the cDNA or gDNA that made up the material.

Seattle patient enrollment occurred during active infection, with longitudinal follow-up thereafter. CDR1 is SEHNR, CDR2 FQNEAQ, per germline (reference sequence). The CDR3 has 12 residues. The V end was cut by 8 bases, the J end by 6 bases, with 13 bases between. Study processing details: Estimates of nucleated cell counts were drawn from the amplification of reference gene primers. Sequencing used immunoSEQ multiplex PCR; TCRdb keeps in-frame clones, though not all of them. V, J and clone size are taken as reported in that table, and D and trimming were inferred from the DNA itself. The table has roughly 150,000 clones, about 82% seen once.

This clonotype originated in a woman aged 80 or over with COVID-19, enrolled during active disease. The sample was peripheral blood. J is TRBJ1-1 and V is TRBV7-9, with no clear D. The CDR3 sequence: CASASVNAEAFF. DNA for the CDR3: TGTGCCAGCGCGTCAGTCAACGCTGAAGCTTTCTTT.